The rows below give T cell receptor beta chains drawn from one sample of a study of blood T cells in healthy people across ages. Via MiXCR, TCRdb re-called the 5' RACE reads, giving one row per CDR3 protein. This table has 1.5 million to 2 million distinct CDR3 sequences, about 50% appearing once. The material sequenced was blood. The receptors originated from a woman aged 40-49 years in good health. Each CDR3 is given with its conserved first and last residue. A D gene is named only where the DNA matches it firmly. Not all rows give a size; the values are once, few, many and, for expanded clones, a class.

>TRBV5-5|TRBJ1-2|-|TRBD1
TGTGCCAGCAGCTTGGAGCGACAGGGACTGACAAACTATGGCTACACCTTC
CASSLERQGLTNYGYTF
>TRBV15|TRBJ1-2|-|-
TGTGCCACCAGCAGACCGAGGGGTACGGCCGACGGCCAAGACGGCTACACCTTC
CATSRPRGTADGQDGYTF
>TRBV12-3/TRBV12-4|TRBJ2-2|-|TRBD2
TGTGCCAGCAGTTTAGGTGGCGGGGGGGGCCCCGGGGAGCTGTTTTTT
CASSLGGGGGPGELFF
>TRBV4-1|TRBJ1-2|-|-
TGCGCCAGCAGCCAAAATTGGGGGTCCTACTATGGCTACACCTTC
CASSQNWGSYYGYTF
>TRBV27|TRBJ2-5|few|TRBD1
TGTGCCAGCAGTTCAACAGGGGGTCAGCAAGAGACCCAGTACTTC
CASSSTGGQQETQYF
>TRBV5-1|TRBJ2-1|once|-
TGCGCCAGCAGCGCCGCGCTTGGCAATGAGCAGTTCTTC
CASSAALGNEQFF
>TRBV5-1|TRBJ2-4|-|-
TGCACCAGCAGCTTAGGATCACAGACAGACACTCAGTACTTC
CTSSLGSQTDTQYF
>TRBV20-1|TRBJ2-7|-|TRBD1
TGCAGTGCTTTTGGGACAGCCCTAGTCGAGCAGTACTTC
CSAFGTALVEQYF
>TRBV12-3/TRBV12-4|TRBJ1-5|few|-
TGTGCCAGCAGTTCAAGGGGCGGCAATCAGCCCCAGCATTTT
CASSSRGGNQPQHF
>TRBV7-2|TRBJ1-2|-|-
TGTGCCAGCAGCCGGCCGACAGGAGGGGACTATGGCTACACCTTC
CASSRPTGGDYGYTF
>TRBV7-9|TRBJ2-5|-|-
TGTGCCAGCAGCTTTAAGGGGATTCGGGAGACCCAGTACTTC
CASSFKGIRETQYF
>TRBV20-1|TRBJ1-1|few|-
TGCAGTGCTAGAGAGGAGGGCAGGATGAACACTGAAGCTTTCTTT
CSAREEGRMNTEAFF